This is a list of T cell receptor beta chains from one sample in a study of glioma-infiltrating T cells. From the multiplex PCR reads, TCRdb called clonotypes with MiXCR, one entry per CDR3 protein. The sample shows about 190,000 distinct CDR3 sequences, 30% to 40% of them seen only once. Material: glioma tissue, nonneoplastic brain tissue, or PBMCs (not recorded which). The receptors derive from a human donor with low-grade glioma or glioblastoma, undergoing nonglioma brain surgery, or in good health (not recorded which). Each CDR3 is given with its conserved first and last residue. A D gene is named only where the DNA matches it firmly. The listing skips clone size in some rows; elsewhere it reads once, few, many or a size class.

TRBD1 many TRBJ2-1 TRBV6-2/TRBV6-3 CASTRSGTGYIEQFF TGTGCCAGCACCAGATCCGGGACAGGGTATATTGAGCAGTTCTTC
- few TRBJ2-7 TRBV5-5 CASSLQPAGVYEQYF TGTGCCAGCAGCTTGCAGCCCGCAGGGGTCTACGAGCAGTACTTC
- many TRBJ2-1 TRBV11-3 CASSLIPLTNNEQFF TGTGCCAGCAGCTTAATTCCATTAACTAACAATGAGCAGTTCTTC
TRBD2 - TRBJ2-1 TRBV9 CASSPLSGSPYNEQFF TGTGCCAGCAGTCCCTTGAGCGGGAGCCCCTACAATGAGCAGTTCTTC
- many TRBJ2-7 TRBV6-2/TRBV6-3 CASSYSKEVVKTGRSSYEQYF TGTGCCAGCAGTTACTCGAAGGAGGTAGTTAAGACGGGACGGTCCTCCTACGAGCAGTACTTC
TRBD2 few TRBJ2-2 TRBV5-1 CASSFRTSDNTGELFF TGCGCCAGCAGCTTTCGGACTAGCGATAACACCGGGGAGCTGTTTTTT
- many TRBJ2-5 TRBV14 CASSQDMGPGETQYF TGTGCCAGCAGCCAAGATATGGGACCCGGAGAGACCCAGTACTTC
- - TRBJ2-1 TRBV10-3 CAISEGLAGSNEQFF TGTGCCATCAGTGAGGGGCTGGCGGGAAGCAATGAGCAGTTCTTC
TRBD1 once TRBJ2-7 TRBV27 CVSSLGTGFYEQYF TGTGTTAGCAGTTTAGGGACAGGCTTTTACGAGCAGTACTTC
- - TRBJ2-5 TRBV9 CASSSQGPETQYF TGTGCCAGCAGCTCACAGGGTCCAGAGACCCAGTACTTC
TRBD1 many TRBJ2-2 TRBV29-1 CSVEGTGPTGELFF TGCAGCGTTGAGGGGACAGGGCCCACCGGGGAGCTGTTTTTT
- - TRBJ2-7 TRBV11-2 CASSYCQVSYEQYF TGTGCCAGCAGCTACTGTCAGGTCTCCTACGAGCAGTACTTC
TRBD2 many TRBJ2-1 TRBV6-1 CASSGTSGSGNEQFF TGTGCCAGCAGTGGGACTAGCGGGAGCGGTAATGAGCAGTTCTTC
- many TRBJ1-4 TRBV10-3 CAIRTSGTSGKLFF TGTGCCATCAGGACGAGTGGGACATCAGGAAAACTGTTTTTT
- many TRBJ2-1 TRBV24-1 CATSVIGGGEQFF TGTGCCACCAGTGTAATTGGGGGTGGTGAGCAGTTCTTC
- - TRBJ1-1 TRBV10-2 CASSESGRTEDFF TGCGCCAGCAGTGAGTCCGGCAGAACTGAAGATTTCTTT
TRBD2 few TRBJ2-3 TRBV5-4 CASSFLGGYADTQYF TGTGCCAGCAGTTTCCTGGGGGGGTATGCAGATACGCAGTATTTT
- many TRBJ2-5 TRBV7-2 CASSILQETQYF TGTGCCAGCAGCATCCTACAAGAGACCCAGTACTTC
TRBD2 few TRBJ2-2 TRBV7-9 CASSLTSGSGGELFF TGTGCCAGCAGCTTAACTAGCGGGAGTGGCGGGGAGCTGTTTTTT
TRBD2 - TRBJ2-3 TRBV27 CARSFAAGAGDKQYF TGTGCCAGAAGTTTTGCAGCGGGAGCGGGAGATAAGCAGTATTTT
TRBD2 many TRBJ2-3 TRBV6-2/TRBV6-3 CASSYSERERTSTDTQYF TGTGCCAGCAGTTACTCCGAGCGGGAGCGTACTAGCACAGATACGCAGTATTTT
- many TRBJ2-7 TRBV5-4 CASSPGRGTYEQYF TGTGCCAGCAGCCCCGGCAGGGGAACCTACGAGCAGTACTTC
TRBD2 - TRBJ2-7 TRBV12-3/TRBV12-4 CASRSSGRAGYEQYF TGTGCCAGCAGGAGTAGCGGGAGGGCCGGCTACGAGCAGTACTTC
- many TRBJ1-3 TRBV27 CASSRDPDRNTIYF TGTGCCAGCAGCCGTGACCCAGATAGAAACACCATATATTTT
- - TRBJ2-2 TRBV6-2/TRBV6-3 CASSHRVNTGELFF TGTGCCAGCAGTCATAGGGTGAACACCGGGGAGTTGTTTTTT
TRBD2 many TRBJ2-1 TRBV6-6 CASSYSGSVNEQFF TGTGCCAGCAGTTACAGCGGGAGCGTCAATGAGCAGTTCTTC
- - TRBJ1-1 TRBV5-8 CASSRGRSHQGTEAFF TGTGCCAGCAGCCGCGGTCGATCCCACCAGGGCACTGAAGCTTTCTTT
- few TRBJ2-1 TRBV5-1 CASSFQTLRGTNEQFF TGCGCCAGCAGCTTCCAGACACTCCGGGGGACCAATGAGCAGTTCTTC
- many TRBJ1-2 TRBV28 CASSSGQSVNYGYTF TGTGCCAGCAGTTCCGGGCAGTCAGTCAACTATGGCTACACCTTC
- many TRBJ2-3 TRBV20-1 CSARDFDFSADTQYF TGCAGTGCTAGAGATTTTGACTTCTCCGCAGATACGCAGTATTTT
- - TRBJ2-1 TRBV7-7 CASSYRGGPRGSNEQFF TGTGCTAGCAGCTATAGAGGAGGGCCGAGGGGTAGCAATGAGCAGTTCTTC
TRBD2 many TRBJ2-5 TRBV7-2 CASSYGGGVGQETQYF TGTGCCAGCAGCTACGGGGGGGGAGTCGGCCAAGAGACCCAGTACTTC
- many TRBJ1-1 TRBV7-2 CASSFQGRNTEAFF TGTGCCAGCAGCTTTCAGGGAAGGAACACTGAAGCTTTCTTT
TRBD2 - TRBJ2-7 TRBV29-1 CSAPSGSIYEQYF TGCAGCGCGCCTAGCGGGAGTATCTACGAGCAGTACTTC
- - TRBJ2-7 TRBV29-1 CSVVGGRGYEQYF TGCAGCGTTGTCGGGGGAAGGGGATACGAGCAGTACTTC
TRBD1 many TRBJ1-1 TRBV24-1 CATSFSARGKNTEAFF TGTGCCACCAGTTTTAGCGCCAGGGGGAAGAACACTGAAGCTTTCTTT
TRBD1 many TRBJ2-1 TRBV5-4 CASSWDRVAAGVSEQFF TGTGCCAGCAGTTGGGACAGGGTAGCGGCGGGAGTTAGTGAGCAGTTCTTC
- many TRBJ1-1 TRBV3-1 CASSQVLNTEAFF TGTGCCAGCAGCCAAGTTCTGAACACTGAAGCTTTCTTT
TRBD2 few TRBJ2-1 TRBV24-1 CATSDSASGSWVYNEQFF TGTGCCACCAGTGATTCTGCTAGCGGGAGTTGGGTTTACAATGAGCAGTTCTTC
TRBD2 many TRBJ2-2 TRBV20-1 CSAKPSGTDGELFF TGCAGTGCGAAACCTAGCGGGACTGACGGGGAGCTGTTTTTT
TRBD2 - TRBJ2-3 TRBV7-9 CASSLIRLAGVQSTDTQYF TGTGCCAGCAGCTTAATAAGGCTAGCGGGAGTCCAGAGCACAGATACGCAGTATTTT